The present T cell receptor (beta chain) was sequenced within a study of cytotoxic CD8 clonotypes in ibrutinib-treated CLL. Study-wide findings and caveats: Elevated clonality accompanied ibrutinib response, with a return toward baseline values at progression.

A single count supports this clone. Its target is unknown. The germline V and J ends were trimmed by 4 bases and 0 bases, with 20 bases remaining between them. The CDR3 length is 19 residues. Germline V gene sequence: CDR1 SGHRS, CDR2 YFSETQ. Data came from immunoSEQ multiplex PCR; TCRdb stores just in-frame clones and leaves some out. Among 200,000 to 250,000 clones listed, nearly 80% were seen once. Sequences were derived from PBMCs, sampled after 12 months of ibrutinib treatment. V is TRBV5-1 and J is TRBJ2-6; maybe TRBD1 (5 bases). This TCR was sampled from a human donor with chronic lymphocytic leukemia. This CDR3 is CASSRGDSFLLSGANVLTF. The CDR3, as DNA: TGCGCCAGCAGCCGCGGCGACAGCTTTTTGCTCTCTGGGGCCAACGTCCTGACTTTC.